The next 24 T cell receptor beta chains were all read from a single sample in a study of T cells in Graves' hyperthyroidism and ophthalmopathy. Regions amplified from RNA transcripts were the TCR beta CDR3 regions. With the HTBI primer set, the TCR CDR3 went through a first round of RT-PCR. TCRdb redid the calling of the multiplex PCR reads with MiXCR, one entry per CDR3 protein. The table records more than 500,000 distinct CDR3 sequences, under 15% of them present only once. The sequencing sample was made of blood. Receptor source: a woman aged 40 to 50 with Graves' ophthalmopathy.

This clonotype was detected only a few times. This chain joins TRBV7-2 and TRBJ2-5; D tentatively fits TRBD1 or TRBD2 (5 bases each). Looked up from germline, CDR1 is SGHTA and CDR2 is FQGNSA. Trimming cost V 5 bases and J 1 base, with 17 bases left between them. The length of the CDR3 is 16 residues. CDR3 DNA: TGTGCCAGCAGCCAGGAACCTTGGGGGAGCCAAGAGACCCAGTACTTC. Amino acid sequence: CASSQEPWGSQETQYF.

This clonotype was observed a few times. J is TRBJ2-7 and V is TRBV7-2; 8 bases match TRBD2. Germline CDR1 SGHTA, CDR2 FQGNSA. There are 14 residues in the CDR3. J lost 3 bases, V lost 3 bases, and 4 bases had no gene match. The CDR3 reads CASSFTSGHYEQYF. The CDR3 DNA follows: TGTGCCAGCAGCTTCACTAGCGGACACTACGAGCAGTACTTC.

V gene TRBV3-1 combines with J gene TRBJ2-7; TRBD2 aligns across 7 bases. The germline CDR1 and CDR2 sequences are LGHDT and YNNKEL (reference sequence). This CDR3 is built from 18 residues. V trimming: 4 bases; J trimming: 0 bases; junction bases outside the gene matches: 15. The chain's CDR3 is CASSRVMGTGTTSYEQYF. The CDR3 nucleotides read TGTGCCAGCAGCCGTGTCATGGGGACCGGGACTACCTCCTACGAGCAGTACTTC.

This clonotype was detected many times. V gene TRBV6-2 or TRBV6-3 combines with J gene TRBJ1-5; 9 bases are a match to TRBD1. The germline gives CDR1 MNHEY, CDR2 SVGEGT. The CDR3 spans 16 residues. Trimming removed 5 bases from V and 0 bases from J; junction bases left unmatched: 5. DNA of the CDR3: TGTGCCAGCAGTAAGGGACAGGGATCTAGCAATCAGCCCCAGCATTTT. It yields the protein CASSKGQGSSNQPQHF.

The V and J genes are TRBV28 and TRBJ1-6; D is unclear. V was cut by 9 bases and J by 2 bases, with 17 bases left in between. The CDR3 length is 16 residues. Germline CDR1 reads MDHEN; CDR2 reads SYDVKM. The DNA of the CDR3 is TGTGCCAGTGCAAGCCAGACCCCGGCCTATAATTCACCCCTCCACTTT. This translates into CASASQTPAYNSPLHF.

This clonotype was observed at least ten times. The V call is TRBV29-1, the J call TRBJ1-3; D call uncertain. Germline V CDR1 and CDR2: SQVTM, ANQGSEA. The V gene lost 0 bases and the J gene lost 0 bases, with 3 bases spanning the gap. The CDR3 consists of 13 residues. CDR3 loop: CSVEEHSGNTIYF. In nucleotides, the CDR3 is TGCAGCGTTGAAGAACACTCTGGAAACACCATATATTTT.

Comments on this clonotype: This could be a read error, since a much larger clone is one nucleotide away. This rearrangement joins TRBV9 to TRBJ2-7, with D unclear. Trimming stripped 0 bases from V and 3 bases from J, with 13 bases between. The germline V gene has CDR1 SGDLS and CDR2 YYNGEE. The CDR3 has 15 amino acids. CDR3 coding DNA: TGTGCCAGCAGCGTAGCCCTGGGAAAGCACTACGAGCAGTACTTC. Residues: CASSVALGKHYEQYF. The whole variable domain, remainder taken from reference TRBV9 and TRBJ2-7, is DSGVTQTPKHLITATGQRVTLRCSPRSGDLSVYWYQQSLDQGLQFLIQYYNGEERAKGNILERFSAQQFPDLHSELNLSSLELGDSALYFCASSVALGKHYEQYFGPGTRLTVT.

This clonotype showed up just a few times. The CDR3 here is CASSHKGFSYEQYF. CDR3 nucleotide sequence: TGTGCCAGCAGCCATAAGGGTTTTTCCTACGAGCAGTACTTC. This chain uses TRBV3-1 with TRBJ2-7, with D hard to call. Germline CDR1 reads LGHDT; CDR2 reads YNNKEL (reference sequence). The CDR3 is made up of 14 amino acids. V gave up 3 bases and J gave up 1 base, with 10 bases separating them.

The sample holds many counts of this clonotype. The chain employs TRBV6-5 and TRBJ1-1; D call uncertain. Trimming cost V 0 bases and J 6 bases, with 11 bases left between them. Germline V lookup: CDR1 MNHEY, CDR2 SVGAGI. This CDR3 is 14 amino acids long. The CDR3 DNA follows: TGTGCCAGCAGTTACTCGAGGTCGTACGCTGAAGCTTTCTTT. Encoded protein: CASSYSRSYAEAFF.

This clonotype came up many times. The CDR3 DNA is TGTGCCAGCAGTTACTCGGAGGGGAAGGGGTCTGGGGCCAACGTCCTGACTTTC. Protein sequence: CASSYSEGKGSGANVLTF. The rearrangement links TRBV6-2 or TRBV6-3 to TRBJ2-6; possible D gene TRBD2, 6 bases. The CDR3 is 18 residues long. V lost 0 bases to trimming and J lost 1 base, with 13 bases between them. Germline V gene sequence: CDR1 MNHEY, CDR2 SVGEGT.

The sample holds a few counts of this clonotype. Since a much larger clone is just one base distant, this may be a read error. The chain links TRBV30 to TRBJ1-5; a possible D gene is TRBD1 (5 bases). The ends were cut back, 8 bases at V and 0 bases at J, with 11 bases in the middle. Germline loops: CDR1 GTSNPN, CDR2 SVGIG (reference sequence). This CDR3 is built from 13 residues. The CDR3 sequence is CARGTYSNQPQHF. DNA for the CDR3: TGTGCCCGCGGGACCTATAGCAATCAGCCCCAGCATTTT.

This clonotype was found many times. V is TRBV7-3 and J is TRBJ2-7, with D possibly being TRBD1 (7 bases). This CDR3 has 14 residues. The V and J ends lost 4 bases and 4 bases respectively, with 14 bases between them. Germline CDR1 reads SGHTA; CDR2 reads FQGTGA. DNA for the CDR3: TGTGCCAGCAGCTCCCAGGGGGGAAGGTACGAGCAGTACTTC. Its protein is CASSSQGGRYEQYF.

This chain connects TRBV20-1 to TRBJ1-1; TRBD1 might be the D (5 bases). This CDR3 has 13 amino acids. Between the trimmed V and J ends, which lost 0 bases and 5 bases, there was a span of 10 bases. Germline loops: CDR1 DFQATT, CDR2 SNEGSKA (reference sequence). CDR3 sequence (DNA): TGCAGTGCTAGAGAGCAGGGCCGAACTGAAGCTTTCTTT. This sequence encodes CSAREQGRTEAFF.

The chain carries TRBV19 and TRBJ1-5; D not resolved. The V gene lost 4 bases and the J gene lost 0 bases, with 13 bases spanning the gap. Germline V gene sequence: CDR1 LNHDA, CDR2 SQIVND (reference sequence). The CDR3 loop spans 16 amino acids. The CDR3 sequence is CASSNRYPYSNQPQHF. CDR3 DNA sequence: TGTGCCAGTAGTAATAGGTATCCGTATAGCAATCAGCCCCAGCATTTT.

With respect to this clonotype: Given a much more abundant clone one base away, this may be a read error. CDR3 amino acids: CASSESGLEGYTF. CDR3 nucleotides: TGTGCCAGCAGTGAGTCGGGGCTGGAGGGCTACACCTTC. The chain links TRBV6-1 to TRBJ1-2; TRBD1 is a possible D gene (5 bases). CDR3 length equals 13 residues. From germline, CDR1 is MNHNS and CDR2 SASEGT. With 3 bases removed from V and 8 bases from J, the gap between germline ends came to 13 bases.

With respect to this clonotype: The junction does not match germline at one end; this may be a read error. The chain has TRBV7-2 and TRBJ2-7; D is undetermined. CDR3 length equals 14 residues. CDR1 is SGHTA, CDR2 FQGNSA, per germline. CDR3 bases: TGTGCCAGCACCTTAGGGTCCGAACGTTACGAGCAGTACTTC. Its protein product is CASTLGSERYEQYF.

This clonotype was detected ten times or more. This rearrangement joins TRBV29-1 to TRBJ1-1; D remains ambiguous. The length of the CDR3 is 12 residues. Trimming left V 0 bases short and J 6 bases short, with 8 bases between. Germline CDR1 reads SQVTM; CDR2 reads ANQGSEA. Here the CDR3 reads CSVEEGRAEAFF. Here the CDR3 DNA reads TGCAGCGTTGAAGAAGGAAGGGCTGAAGCTTTCTTT. The full variable domain, its missing parts supplied by reference TRBV29-1 and TRBJ1-1, is SAVISQKPSRDICQRGTSLTIQCQVDSQVTMMFWYRQQPGQSLTLIATANQGSEATYESGFVIDKFPISRPNLTFSTLTVSNMSPEDSSIYLCSVEEGRAEAFFGQGTRLTVV.

The sample holds many counts of this clonotype. V and J are TRBV7-3 and TRBJ1-1, with TRBD1 identical over 7 bases. The CDR3 has 15 amino acids. Losses at the gene ends were 1 base for V and 1 base for J; bases not matched to a gene: 3. CDR1 and CDR2 from the germline V gene are SGHTA and FQGTGA. The CDR3 sequence: CASSLRGTANTEAFF. CDR3 sequence (DNA): TGTGCCAGCAGCTTAAGAGGGACAGCGAACACTGAAGCTTTCTTT.

The sample holds a few counts of this clonotype. The chain combines TRBV20-1 with TRBJ2-7; D tentatively fits TRBD1 or TRBD2 (5 bases each). The germline CDR1 and CDR2 sequences are DFQATT and SNEGSKA (reference sequence). V was cut by 5 bases and J by 2 bases, with 16 bases left in between. CDR3 length: 14 residues. Here the CDR3 DNA reads TGCAGTGCTGAATCCGGGACGGGAACCTACGAGCAGTACTTC. This codes for CSAESGTGTYEQYF.

With respect to this clonotype: Relative to the germline gene, one junction end is altered; a read error may explain this. J is TRBJ2-7 and V is TRBV13; TRBD1 aligns across 9 bases. CDR3 length equals 13 residues. Germline V gene sequence: CDR1 PRHDT, CDR2 FYEKMQ (reference sequence). CDR3 protein: CASSTQGAYEQYF. For the CDR3, the DNA is TGTGCTAGCAGCACACAGGGGGCTTACGAGCAGTACTTC.

The chain joins TRBV20-1 to TRBJ1-3, with 7 bases aligning to TRBD1. CDR3 length: 14 residues. Germline CDR1 is DFQATT and CDR2 is SNEGSKA (reference sequence). The V and J ends lost 3 bases and 4 bases, in that order; junction bases with no gene match: 6. The CDR3 region is CSARGRDSGNTIYF. The CDR3 DNA is TGCAGTGCTAGGGGCCGGGACAGCGGAAACACCATATATTTT.

J is TRBJ2-2 and V is TRBV3-1; 8 nucleotides align to TRBD1. Unmatched junction bases numbered 8, after V lost 4 bases and J lost 4 bases. CDR3 size: 16 residues. The germline V gene encodes CDR1 LGHDT and CDR2 YNNKEL (reference sequence). The CDR3 spells CASSPTRGRVTGELFF. CDR3 coding DNA: TGTGCCAGCAGCCCCACCAGGGGGCGAGTCACCGGGGAGCTGTTTTTT.

The CDR3 DNA sequence: TGTGCCAGCAGCTCCATACTAGCAGGGGTGGGGACCCAGTACTTC. It yields the protein CASSSILAGVGTQYF. The chain couples TRBV7-8 to TRBJ2-5, with D perhaps TRBD1 or TRBD2 (6 bases each). The V gene lost 4 bases and the J gene lost 7 bases, with 19 bases spanning the gap. Germline lookup yields CDR1 SGHVS and CDR2 FQNEAQ. The CDR3 has 15 residues. Filled out from reference TRBV7-8 and TRBJ2-5, the complete variable domain reads GAGVSQSPRYKVAKRGQDVALRCDPISGHVSLFWYQQALGQGPEFLTYFQNEAQLDKSGLPSDRFFAERPEGSVSTLKIQRTQQEDSAVYLCASSSILAGVGTQYFGPGTRLLVL.

There are many counts of this clonotype. This rearrangement joins TRBV12-3 or TRBV12-4 to TRBJ1-2; perhaps TRBD1 as D (6 bases). With 5 bases removed from V and 3 bases from J, the gap between germline ends came to 13 bases. The CDR3 covers 14 residues. CDR3 residues: CASSDAGAYYGYTF. The CDR3 DNA is TGTGCCAGCAGTGACGCGGGGGCATACTATGGCTACACCTTC.